These 29 T cell receptor beta chains share one sample of origin, sequenced in a study of Ad26.COV2.S vaccination and SARS-CoV-2 variants. This sample's treatment: around 19 received Ad26.COV2.S at low or high dose, single or two shots; 5 received placebo; per-sample allocation not given. The samples were gathered on day 63 after the first injection of vaccine or placebo. Sequenced by immunoSEQ multiplex PCR; TCRdb stores in-frame clones only, minus some. The data show roughly 390,000 clones, less than 90% seen once. This material consisted of peripheral blood, taken in a trial of Ad26.COV2.S vaccine versus placebo. The receptors shown here come from a person between 18 and 65 years old who received the Ad26.COV2.S COVID-19 vaccine or a placebo.

The CDR3 spells CASSPSQGHDTQYF. DNA of the CDR3: TGCGCCAGCAGCCCCTCACAGGGTCACGATACGCAGTATTTT. The rearrangement uses TRBV4-1 and TRBJ2-3; D might be TRBD1 (6 bases). This CDR3 is 14 amino acids long. In germline, CDR1 is MGHRA, CDR2 YSYEKL. The V end lost 4 bases, the J end lost 6 bases, and 14 bases lay between the germline ends.

The rearrangement joins TRBV7-9 to TRBJ2-2; D might be TRBD1 or TRBD2, each matching 5 bases. Germline assignment: CDR1 SEHNR and CDR2 FQNEAQ (reference sequence). The V gene lost 7 bases and the J gene lost 7 bases, with 16 bases spanning the gap. This CDR3 has 14 residues. This chain's CDR3 is CASIEGRWVGELFF. The CDR3 bases are TGTGCCAGCATCGAGGGGCGCTGGGTCGGGGAGCTGTTTTTT.

The V gene is TRBV6-5, the J gene TRBJ1-1; no definite D call. The V gene lost 6 bases and the J gene lost 3 bases, with 8 bases spanning the gap. From germline, CDR1 is MNHEY and CDR2 SVGAGI. This CDR3 comprises 12 residues. The CDR3 reads CASSKGYTEAFF. CDR3 bases: TGTGCCAGCAGCAAAGGGTACACTGAAGCTTTCTTT.

This clone has a single count. The genes are TRBV19 and TRBJ1-1; the D is unclear. Germline V lookup: CDR1 LNHDA, CDR2 SQIVND (reference sequence). This CDR3 has 13 amino acids. The ends were cut back, 3 bases at V and 8 bases at J, with 13 bases in the middle. Written as DNA, the CDR3 is TGTGCCAGTAGTATTCGGTCCGGGGAAGAAGCTTTCTTT. It translates to CASSIRSGEEAFF.

This chain joins TRBV27 and TRBJ1-4; 8 bases are shared with TRBD1. CDR3 length: 13 residues. CDR1 MNHEY and CDR2 SMNVEV come from the germline V gene (reference sequence). V was clipped by 6 bases and J by 8 bases; unmatched bases: 5. For the CDR3, the DNA is TGTGCCAGCAGCCTACAGGGGGGCGAAAAACTGTTTTTT. This codes for CASSLQGGEKLFF.

The V and J genes are TRBV7-6 and TRBJ2-7, with 10 bases aligning to TRBD1. Trimming at V came to 1 base and at J to 1 base, leaving 10 bases not matched to a gene. Germline V lookup: CDR1 SGHVS, CDR2 FNYEAQ. The CDR3 sequence is 18 residues long. This chain's CDR3 is CASSLGHSDRGSSYEQYF. For the CDR3, the DNA is TGTGCCAGCAGCTTAGGCCATTCGGACAGGGGGTCATCCTACGAGCAGTACTTC.

The V and J genes are TRBV6-5 and TRBJ2-7, with no clear D. V lost 2 bases, J lost 5 bases, and 13 bases lay in between. Germline V gives CDR1 MNHEY, CDR2 SVGAGI. The CDR3 is made up of 14 amino acids. The CDR3 spells CASSYGLRSDEQYF. DNA of the CDR3: TGTGCCAGCAGTTACGGGTTACGGTCCGACGAGCAGTACTTC.

This clone came up once. This chain uses TRBV5-1 with TRBJ2-1, with D possibly TRBD2 on 6 matching bases. Germline V lookup: CDR1 SGHRS, CDR2 YFSETQ. Trimming cost V 8 bases and J 9 bases, with 24 bases left between them. The CDR3 spans 15 residues. The CDR3 loop is CASKQVQLVEGEQFF. CDR3 nucleotide sequence: TGCGCCAGTAAACAGGTCCAGCTGGTGGAGGGTGAGCAGTTCTTC.

This clone was counted a single time. The chain links TRBV19 to TRBJ2-5; TRBD1 matches at 10 bases. V lost 10 bases, J lost 7 bases, and 12 bases stayed unmatched. CDR1 is LNHDA and CDR2 is SQIVND in the germline V gene (reference sequence). CDR3 length: 14 residues. The CDR3 DNA follows: TGTGCCACCAAGACCGGGACAGGGGCCTCGACCCAGTACTTC. As protein: CATKTGTGASTQYF. Using reference TRBV19 and TRBJ2-5 for the parts outside the CDR3, the full variable domain is DGGITQSPKYLFRKEGQNVTLSCEQNLNHDAMYWYRQDPGQGLRLIYYSQIVNDFQKGDIAEGYSVSREKKESFPLTVTSAQKNPTAFYLCATKTGTGASTQYFGPGTRLLVL.

There are a few counts of this clone. This sequence joins TRBV3-1 (or the pseudogene TRBV3-2) and TRBJ1-4, with D possibly matching TRBD1 (5 bases). Germline V gives CDR1 LGHDT, CDR2 YNNKEL (reference sequence). V shed 11 bases and J shed 1 base, with 11 bases lying between them. The CDR3 runs 13 residues. CDR3 in DNA: TGTGCCCGGCCCGGGGGAACTAATGAAAAACTGTTTTTT. Protein: CARPGGTNEKLFF.

The chain recombines TRBV2 with TRBJ2-3; 8 bases line up with TRBD2. Germline V gene sequence: CDR1 SNHLY, CDR2 FYNNEI. This CDR3 spans 13 amino acids. V was pared by 5 bases and J by 4 bases, with 2 bases of the junction left unmatched. This CDR3 reads CASSFSGADTQYF. CDR3 in DNA: TGTGCCAGCAGTTTTAGCGGGGCAGATACGCAGTATTTT.

V gene TRBV18 combines with J gene TRBJ1-3; D is possibly TRBD1 (5 bases). The germline CDR1 and CDR2 sequences are KGHSH and LQKENI. Trimming removed 6 bases at V and 0 bases at J, with 15 bases between. This CDR3 has 16 residues. CDR3 amino acids: CASSTTEAYSGNTIYF. Written as DNA, the CDR3 is TGTGCCAGCTCCACGACAGAGGCTTACTCTGGAAACACCATATATTTT.

This chain connects TRBV7-9 to TRBJ2-1, with a tentative D call TRBD1 (5 bases). CDR3 size: 12 residues. V lost 5 bases to trimming and J lost 6 bases, with 8 bases between them. Per the germline V gene, CDR1 is SEHNR and CDR2 is FQNEAQ (reference sequence). In DNA form, the CDR3 reads TGTGCCAGCAGCCGCAGGGTCAATGAGCAGTTCTTC. This encodes CASSRRVNEQFF.

The V call is TRBV11-3, the J call TRBJ2-1; D unresolved. The CDR3 has 14 amino acids. With 0 bases removed from V and 6 bases from J, the gap between germline ends came to 9 bases. CDR1 is SGHNT and CDR2 is YENEEA in the germline V gene. CDR3 DNA: TGTGCCAGCAGCTTAGATCCAGGCCGCAATGAGCAGTTCTTC. Translating gives CASSLDPGRNEQFF.

CDR3 loop: CSASLGGASYNEQFF. CDR3 DNA: TGCAGTGCTAGTCTCGGGGGGGCCTCCTACAATGAGCAGTTCTTC. The chain is built from TRBV20-1 and TRBJ2-1; 8 nucleotides align to TRBD2. CDR1 is DFQATT, CDR2 SNEGSKA, per germline (reference sequence). This CDR3 comprises 15 residues. Losses at the gene ends were 3 bases for V and 0 bases for J; bases not matched to a gene: 4.

The rearrangement links TRBV5-1 to TRBJ1-2; TRBD1 agrees at 7 bases. CDR3 length: 15 residues. V lost 3 bases to trimming and J lost 4 bases; unmatched junction nucleotides: 9. Germline V gene data show CDR1 as SGHRS and CDR2 as YFSETQ. The CDR3 protein is CASSSSTGQIYGYTF. CDR3 nucleotide sequence: TGCGCCAGCAGCTCTTCGACAGGGCAGATCTATGGCTACACCTTC. Based on the CDR3 plus reference TRBV5-1 and TRBJ1-2, the full variable domain is KAGVTQTPRYLIKTRGQQVTLSCSPISGHRSVSWYQQTPGQGLQFLFEYFSETQRNKGNFPGRFSGRQFSNSRSEMNVSTLELGDSALYLCASSSSTGQIYGYTFGSGTRLTVV.

This sequence joins TRBV4-3 and TRBJ1-2; 7 nucleotides agree with TRBD1. CDR3 length: 16 residues. V gave up 0 bases and J gave up 5 bases; unmatched junction bases: 9. CDR1 is LGHNA and CDR2 is YSLEER in the germline V gene. The CDR3 sequence: CASSQDMGQTKYGYTF. In nucleotides, the CDR3 is TGCGCCAGCAGCCAAGATATGGGACAGACGAAGTATGGCTACACCTTC.

The chain carries TRBV7-8 and TRBJ1-2; 12 bases agree with TRBD1. V lost 5 bases and J lost 2; bases outside the gene matches: 9. The germline CDR1 and CDR2 sequences are SGHVS and FQNEAQ. This CDR3 comprises 17 residues. This chain's CDR3 is CASSQGPGTGGNYGYTF. CDR3 bases: TGTGCCAGCAGCCAAGGGCCCGGGACAGGGGGCAACTATGGCTACACCTTC. Complete variable domain (other parts from reference TRBV7-8 and TRBJ1-2): GAGVSQSPRYKVAKRGQDVALRCDPISGHVSLFWYQQALGQGPEFLTYFQNEAQLDKSGLPSDRFFAERPEGSVSTLKIQRTQQEDSAVYLCASSQGPGTGGNYGYTFGSGTRLTVV.

The chain recombines TRBV10-3 with TRBJ2-5, with unresolved D. Germline-derived CDR1 and CDR2 are ENHRY and SYGVKD. The CDR3 totals 13 residues. Trimming cost V 1 base and J 1 base, with 4 bases left between them. DNA for the CDR3: TGTGCCATCAGTGAGTACAGCCAAGAGACCCAGTACTTC. This encodes CAISEYSQETQYF.

The V gene is TRBV5-4, the J gene TRBJ1-2, with 7 bases lining up with TRBD1. This CDR3 comprises 17 residues. V dropped 1 base and J dropped 1; count of bases not matched to a gene: 10. Germline loops: CDR1 SGHNT, CDR2 YYREEE (reference sequence). CDR3 in amino acids: CASSLKAGGYVNYGYTF. CDR3 nucleotide sequence: TGTGCCAGCAGCTTGAAGGCAGGGGGGTATGTTAACTATGGCTACACCTTC.

The rearrangement links TRBV7-9 to TRBJ1-2; possibly TRBD1 for D (5 bases). The CDR3 is 11 amino acids. Germline CDR1 and CDR2: SEHNR and FQNEAQ (reference sequence). V was pared by 10 bases and J by 4 bases, with 10 bases between. CDR3 coding DNA: TGTGCCATTGGGGGGGTCTATGGCTACACCTTC. This gives the protein CAIGGVYGYTF.

A remark on this clone: One end of the junction is discordant with germline, which a read error may explain. J is TRBJ1-2 and V is TRBV5-6, with a tentative D call TRBD1 (5 bases). The CDR3 totals 11 residues. The germline gives CDR1 SGHDT, CDR2 YYEEEE. CDR3 loop: CASSFRASHAF. The CDR3 DNA reads TGTGCCAGCAGCTTCAGGGCCTCTCATGCCTTC.

This clone appeared a single time. The DNA for the CDR3 is TGTGCCATCAGGACAGGGGTTGAAACTGAAGCTTTCTTT. Its protein product is CAIRTGVETEAFF. The chain is built from TRBV10-3 and TRBJ1-1, with TRBD1 matching over 8 bases. Germline-derived CDR1 and CDR2 are ENHRY and SYGVKD. With 6 bases clipped from V and 5 bases from J, the junction kept 5 bases outside the gene matches. The CDR3 totals 13 residues.

The gene calls are TRBV27 and TRBJ1-2; D not certain. The CDR3 extends over 11 amino acids. The germline CDR1 and CDR2 sequences are MNHEY and SMNVEV (reference sequence). The V and J ends lost 10 bases and 5 bases respectively, with 11 bases between them. As DNA, the CDR3 is TGTGCCATTTTTACGGGGTATGGCTACACCTTC. Amino acid sequence: CAIFTGYGYTF.

Concerning this clone: This same CDR3 is encoded by further DNA sequences in the sample. The chain employs TRBV5-1 and TRBJ2-3, with D possibly being TRBD1 or TRBD2 (5 bases each). The CDR3 is 13 residues long. The V gene lost 4 bases and the J gene lost 4 bases, with 10 bases spanning the gap. Germline V gene data show CDR1 as SGHRS and CDR2 as YFSETQ. CDR3 in amino acids: CASSLRGADTQYF. In DNA, the CDR3 is TGCGCCAGCAGCCTGAGGGGCGCAGATACGCAGTATTTT.

The CDR3 nucleotides read TGTGCCAGTGGGACAGTCACCGGGGAGCTGTTTTTT. Its translation is CASGTVTGELFF. The rearrangement uses TRBV19 and TRBJ2-2, with TRBD1 matching over 7 bases. The CDR3 runs to 12 residues. Looked up from germline, CDR1 is LNHDA and CDR2 is SQIVND (reference sequence). Unmatched junction bases numbered 1, after V lost 8 bases and J lost 4 bases.

The rearrangement links TRBV5-1 to TRBJ2-1; D might be TRBD2 (5 bases). Germline V CDR1 and CDR2: SGHRS, YFSETQ. V lost 3 bases and J 7 bases, leaving 14 bases between the germline ends. This CDR3 is built from 14 residues. DNA of the CDR3: TGCGCCAGCAGCTGGAGTAGCGAGGGTAATGAGCAGTTCTTC. This sequence encodes CASSWSSEGNEQFF. The full variable domain, with the rest looked up from reference TRBV5-1 and TRBJ2-1, is KAGVTQTPRYLIKTRGQQVTLSCSPISGHRSVSWYQQTPGQGLQFLFEYFSETQRNKGNFPGRFSGRQFSNSRSEMNVSTLELGDSALYLCASSWSSEGNEQFFGPGTRLTVL.

The CDR3 reads CASSSQGLEEKLFF. The CDR3 coding sequence is TGCGCCAGCAGCTCACAGGGCCTGGAGGAAAAACTGTTTTTT. V gene TRBV5-1 combines with J gene TRBJ1-4; D perhaps matches TRBD1 (6 bases). The CDR3 consists of 14 residues. Trimming took 3 bases from V and 8 from J, leaving 14 bases between them. Germline V gene data show CDR1 as SGHRS and CDR2 as YFSETQ.

This rearrangement joins TRBV6-1 to TRBJ1-1; D not certain. Germline V lookup: CDR1 MNHNS, CDR2 SASEGT. The V and J ends lost 5 bases and 6 bases respectively, with 16 bases between them. The CDR3 runs 14 residues. For the CDR3, the DNA is TGTGCCAGCAGTCTCATGGAATTGGTGGCTGAAGCTTTCTTT. Translated: CASSLMELVAEAFF.